The rows below give T cell receptor beta chains drawn from one sample of a study of neurological immune-mediated disorders. Each CDR3 protein is one row after TCRdb ran MiXCR on the 5' RACE reads. Of 84,000 or so distinct CDR3 sequences listed, 3.5% to 4.5% are singletons. Sequences were obtained from PBMCs. Source of these receptors: a woman in her sixties with multiple sclerosis. Each CDR3 is given with its conserved first and last residue. The D gene is left open where the match is weak. Not all rows give a size; the values are once, few, many and, for expanded clones, a class.

CDR3 DNA: TGTGCCAGCTCACCGTCGATGGGTGACGAGCAGTACTTC
CDR3 protein: CASSPSMGDEQYF
D gene: NA
V gene: TRBV18
clone size: many
J gene: TRBJ2-7

CDR3 DNA: TGTGCCAGCAGCCCCTCTGGATACCTAAACATTCAGTACTTC
CDR3 protein: CASSPSGYLNIQYF
D gene: NA
V gene: TRBV7-2
clone size: many
J gene: TRBJ2-4

CDR3 DNA: TGTGCCAGCAGTTACTCGAGTTCCCTTGACCGTGCTTTCTTT
CDR3 protein: CASSYSSSLDRAFF
D gene: NA
V gene: TRBV6-6
clone size: many
J gene: TRBJ1-1

CDR3 DNA: TGTGCCAGCAGCTTAGCGGTAGCGGGGAATGAGCAGTTCTTC
CDR3 protein: CASSLAVAGNEQFF
D gene: TRBD2
V gene: TRBV7-2
clone size: many
J gene: TRBJ2-1

CDR3 DNA: TGTGCCAGCAGCGTAGGTCAGGGGGGGTCCGGGGAGCTGTTTTTT
CDR3 protein: CASSVGQGGSGELFF
D gene: NA
V gene: TRBV9
clone size: many
J gene: TRBJ2-2

CDR3 DNA: TGCAGTGCTAGAGGGGGACAGGGGGCTACTGAAGCTTTCTTT
CDR3 protein: CSARGGQGATEAFF
D gene: TRBD1
V gene: TRBV20-1
clone size: many
J gene: TRBJ1-1

CDR3 DNA: TGCGCCAGCAGCTTGGACGCAGCGCCGACCGGGGAGCTGTTTTTT
CDR3 protein: CASSLDAAPTGELFF
D gene: NA
V gene: TRBV5-1
clone size: many
J gene: TRBJ2-2

CDR3 DNA: TGTGCCAGCAGTTCGGGACCGTTTGGGCGAGGCTACACCTTC
CDR3 protein: CASSSGPFGRGYTF
D gene: NA
V gene: TRBV6-5
clone size: many
J gene: TRBJ1-2

CDR3 DNA: TGTGCCAGCTCACCAGCAGCGGGGGCACAAGAGACCCAGTACTTC
CDR3 protein: CASSPAAGAQETQYF
D gene: TRBD2
V gene: TRBV18
clone size: few
J gene: TRBJ2-5

CDR3 DNA: TGTGCCAGCAGTTACTCGGGGGGGTACAATGAGCAGTTCTTC
CDR3 protein: CASSYSGGYNEQFF
D gene: TRBD2
V gene: TRBV6-5
clone size: many
J gene: TRBJ2-1

CDR3 DNA: TGTGCCAGCAGCTCCTGGACAGGGCCCCAAGAGACCCAGTACTTC
CDR3 protein: CASSSWTGPQETQYF
D gene: TRBD1
V gene: TRBV7-9
clone size: many
J gene: TRBJ2-5

CDR3 DNA: TGTGCCAGCAGCCGCACAGAGAACACTGAAGCTTTCTTT
CDR3 protein: CASSRTENTEAFF
D gene: NA
V gene: TRBV3-1
clone size: many
J gene: TRBJ1-1

CDR3 DNA: TGCAGTGCTAGTCCAACTACCGCTACCTACGAGCAGTACTTC
CDR3 protein: CSASPTTATYEQYF
D gene: NA
V gene: TRBV20-1
clone size: many
J gene: TRBJ2-7

CDR3 DNA: TGTGCCAGCAGTTTTAGTTGGGCGGGAGATCAAGAGACCCAGTACTTC
CDR3 protein: CASSFSWAGDQETQYF
D gene: TRBD2
V gene: TRBV12-3/TRBV12-4
clone size: many
J gene: TRBJ2-5

CDR3 DNA: TGCGCCAGCAGCTTGGACGGGGGCCCAGGCTACACCTTC
CDR3 protein: CASSLDGGPGYTF
D gene: NA
V gene: TRBV5-1
clone size: many
J gene: TRBJ1-2

CDR3 DNA: TGCAGTGCTAGAGTTGGACTAGCGGGGGGAACAGATACGCAGTATTTT
CDR3 protein: CSARVGLAGGTDTQYF
D gene: TRBD2
V gene: TRBV20-1
clone size: many
J gene: TRBJ2-3

CDR3 DNA: TGCGCCAGCTGTAACAGCGGGTTCACTAATGAAAAACTGTTTTTT
CDR3 protein: CASCNSGFTNEKLFF
D gene: NA
V gene: TRBV5-1
clone size: many
J gene: TRBJ1-4

CDR3 DNA: TGTGCCAGCAGTCCGGCAGGGCAGGCTTACGAGCAGTACTTC
CDR3 protein: CASSPAGQAYEQYF
D gene: NA
V gene: TRBV6-5
clone size: many
J gene: TRBJ2-7

CDR3 DNA: TGTGCCAGCAGTTACCTAATTTCCTCTGGGGCCAACGTCCTGACTTTC
CDR3 protein: CASSYLISSGANVLTF
D gene: NA
V gene: TRBV12-3/TRBV12-4
clone size: many
J gene: TRBJ2-6

CDR3 DNA: TGTGCCAGCACCCCAAGTCAAGGACAGGGCTATTCACCCCTCCACTTT
CDR3 protein: CASTPSQGQGYSPLHF
D gene: TRBD1
V gene: TRBV6-2/TRBV6-3
clone size: NA
J gene: TRBJ1-6

CDR3 DNA: TGCAGCGCCCGGGACTCCGGGGAGCCCCAGCATTTT
CDR3 protein: CSARDSGEPQHF
D gene: NA
V gene: TRBV29-1
clone size: many
J gene: TRBJ1-5

CDR3 DNA: TGTGCCAGCAGGTATTCCTTAAGGGTCGAGCAGTACTTC
CDR3 protein: CASRYSLRVEQYF
D gene: NA
V gene: TRBV6-5
clone size: many
J gene: TRBJ2-7

CDR3 DNA: TGCGCCAGCAGCCCAACAGGGTTGGAGACCCAGTACTTC
CDR3 protein: CASSPTGLETQYF
D gene: NA
V gene: TRBV5-1
clone size: many
J gene: TRBJ2-5

CDR3 DNA: TGCAGTGTCCCTCGGCGCGGGGGCGTCGAGCAGTACTTC
CDR3 protein: CSVPRRGGVEQYF
D gene: NA
V gene: TRBV20-1
clone size: many
J gene: TRBJ2-7

CDR3 DNA: TGTGCCAGCAGCCTCAACTTGAGACGCTCCTACGAGCAGTACTTC
CDR3 protein: CASSLNLRRSYEQYF
D gene: NA
V gene: TRBV3-1
clone size: many
J gene: TRBJ2-7

CDR3 DNA: TGTGCCAGCAGCTTAGGAGGGGCTTCAGGACACGGCTACACCTTC
CDR3 protein: CASSLGGASGHGYTF
D gene: NA
V gene: TRBV7-2
clone size: many
J gene: TRBJ1-2

CDR3 DNA: TGCGCCAGCAGTGAGAGCGGGGGTACTGAAGCTTTCTTT
CDR3 protein: CASSESGGTEAFF
D gene: NA
V gene: TRBV10-2
clone size: many
J gene: TRBJ1-1

CDR3 DNA: TGTGCCAGCAGTCAAGGACCAGAGATGCTAGAGACCCAGTACTTC
CDR3 protein: CASSQGPEMLETQYF
D gene: NA
V gene: TRBV6-1
clone size: many
J gene: TRBJ2-5

CDR3 DNA: TGTGCCAGCAGTGCAAACAGGGGGCTCCCAGATACGCAGTATTTT
CDR3 protein: CASSANRGLPDTQYF
D gene: TRBD1
V gene: TRBV2
clone size: many
J gene: TRBJ2-3

CDR3 DNA: TGTGCCAGCAGTTATGATAGCGTATACTCTGGAAACACCATATATTTT
CDR3 protein: CASSYDSVYSGNTIYF
D gene: NA
V gene: TRBV6-5
clone size: many
J gene: TRBJ1-3

CDR3 DNA: TGCAGTGCCGTGGGGTGGGGCGAGTCGGGTGGGCAGTTCTTC
CDR3 protein: CSAVGWGESGGQFF
D gene: NA
V gene: TRBV20-1
clone size: many
J gene: TRBJ2-1

CDR3 DNA: TGTGCCAGCAGTTACACTCGACAGGCCTTGACTGGCTACACCTTC
CDR3 protein: CASSYTRQALTGYTF
D gene: NA
V gene: TRBV6-5
clone size: many
J gene: TRBJ1-2

CDR3 DNA: TGTGCCAGCAGCGTAAGGAGAGGGTCACCCCTCCACTTT
CDR3 protein: CASSVRRGSPLHF
D gene: NA
V gene: TRBV9
clone size: many
J gene: TRBJ1-6

CDR3 DNA: TGCAGTGCCAGCAGGGGGACCAGCAGTCAGCCCCAGCATTTT
CDR3 protein: CSASRGTSSQPQHF
D gene: TRBD1
V gene: TRBV20-1
clone size: many
J gene: TRBJ1-5

CDR3 DNA: TGTGCCAGCAGCTTTACAGGGAACACTGAAGCTTTCTTT
CDR3 protein: CASSFTGNTEAFF
D gene: NA
V gene: TRBV7-9
clone size: many
J gene: TRBJ1-1

CDR3 DNA: TGCAGCGTTGTTGCAGGGAGCACTGAAGCTTTCTTT
CDR3 protein: CSVVAGSTEAFF
D gene: NA
V gene: TRBV29-1
clone size: many
J gene: TRBJ1-1

CDR3 DNA: TGTGCCAGCACCCCACATAGGGGGGACACTGAAGCTTTCTTT
CDR3 protein: CASTPHRGDTEAFF
D gene: NA
V gene: TRBV6-5
clone size: many
J gene: TRBJ1-1

CDR3 DNA: TGCGCCAGCAACGGGCAGGCCAACACTGAAGCTTTCTTT
CDR3 protein: CASNGQANTEAFF
D gene: NA
V gene: TRBV10-2
clone size: many
J gene: TRBJ1-1

CDR3 DNA: TGCAGTGCTAGACGAACAAACACTGAAGCTTTCTTT
CDR3 protein: CSARRTNTEAFF
D gene: NA
V gene: TRBV20-1
clone size: many
J gene: TRBJ1-1

CDR3 DNA: TGTGCCAGCAGTTCTACTCCGGGACAGGGGAAGGAGCAGTTCTTC
CDR3 protein: CASSSTPGQGKEQFF
D gene: TRBD1
V gene: TRBV5-5
clone size: many
J gene: TRBJ2-1

CDR3 DNA: TGCGCCAGCAGCTTTAGGTCTCCCTCGGACGGAAGCTCCTACAATGAGCAGTTCTTC
CDR3 protein: CASSFRSPSDGSSYNEQFF
D gene: NA
V gene: TRBV5-1
clone size: few
J gene: TRBJ2-1

CDR3 DNA: TGTGCCTGGAGTGGTCAGAAGGATGAAAAACTGTTTTTT
CDR3 protein: CAWSGQKDEKLFF
D gene: NA
V gene: TRBV30
clone size: few
J gene: TRBJ1-4

CDR3 DNA: TGCAGCGTTAGGCCATTCGGCAGGGACGGTGGCGAGCAGTACTTC
CDR3 protein: CSVRPFGRDGGEQYF
D gene: NA
V gene: TRBV29-1
clone size: many
J gene: TRBJ2-7

CDR3 DNA: TGCGCCAGCAGCCGCAGGACAGGACAGGCCTACGAGCAGTACTTC
CDR3 protein: CASSRRTGQAYEQYF
D gene: TRBD1
V gene: TRBV5-1
clone size: many
J gene: TRBJ2-7

CDR3 DNA: TGCAGTGCTAGAAAGGACAGATCCGATCGAGGAGACTATAATTCACCCCTCCACTTT
CDR3 protein: CSARKDRSDRGDYNSPLHF
D gene: NA
V gene: TRBV20-1
clone size: many
J gene: TRBJ1-6

CDR3 DNA: TGTGCCAGCAGCTTAACTCCTCAAGAGACCCAGTACTTC
CDR3 protein: CASSLTPQETQYF
D gene: NA
V gene: TRBV7-2
clone size: many
J gene: TRBJ2-5

CDR3 DNA: TGTGCCAGCAGGAGGGGATATGAAGCTTTCTTT
CDR3 protein: CASRRGYEAFF
D gene: NA
V gene: TRBV6-4
clone size: NA
J gene: TRBJ1-1

CDR3 DNA: TGTGCCAGCAGTCAGGGTCGGTCCTACGAGCAGTACTTC
CDR3 protein: CASSQGRSYEQYF
D gene: NA
V gene: TRBV6-2/TRBV6-3
clone size: many
J gene: TRBJ2-7

CDR3 DNA: TGTGCCAGCAGCTTCCAGGCGTGGGGGGACCAGCCCCAGCATTTT
CDR3 protein: CASSFQAWGDQPQHF
D gene: NA
V gene: TRBV7-2
clone size: many
J gene: TRBJ1-5

CDR3 DNA: TGTGCCAGCAGTTTAGGAGTTGGGACAGGGGGCTCCTACGAGCAGTACTTC
CDR3 protein: CASSLGVGTGGSYEQYF
D gene: TRBD1
V gene: TRBV27
clone size: many
J gene: TRBJ2-7

CDR3 DNA: TGTGCCAGCAGTTTAAGAGGCAGACTCTCTGGAAACACCATATATTTT
CDR3 protein: CASSLRGRLSGNTIYF
D gene: NA
V gene: TRBV27
clone size: many
J gene: TRBJ1-3

CDR3 DNA: TGCGCCAGCAGCCCAGCGGGGGAAATGGGTGAAAAACTGTTTTTT
CDR3 protein: CASSPAGEMGEKLFF
D gene: NA
V gene: TRBV5-1
clone size: many
J gene: TRBJ1-4

CDR3 DNA: TGTGCCAGCAGTTCGGGACAGGGGAGGGTAGCTTTCTTT
CDR3 protein: CASSSGQGRVAFF
D gene: TRBD1
V gene: TRBV28
clone size: many
J gene: TRBJ1-1

CDR3 DNA: TGTGCCAGCAGCGGAAACACTGAAGCTTTCTTT
CDR3 protein: CASSGNTEAFF
D gene: NA
V gene: TRBV6-5
clone size: many
J gene: TRBJ1-1

CDR3 DNA: TGTGCTAGCAGCTCCAAGCCCCAAGAGACCCAGTACTTC
CDR3 protein: CASSSKPQETQYF
D gene: NA
V gene: TRBV7-7
clone size: many
J gene: TRBJ2-5

CDR3 DNA: TGTGCCAGCAGTTACAACGGCCAGACTGGTACGCAGTATTTT
CDR3 protein: CASSYNGQTGTQYF
D gene: NA
V gene: TRBV6-2/TRBV6-3
clone size: many
J gene: TRBJ2-3

CDR3 DNA: TGTGCCAGCAGCTTAGCGGCAGGGATAGGCAACGAGCAGTACTTC
CDR3 protein: CASSLAAGIGNEQYF
D gene: NA
V gene: TRBV7-8
clone size: many
J gene: TRBJ2-7

CDR3 DNA: TGTGCCAGCAGCCTAGACGTAGCGGGGGGGTACAATGAGCAGTTCTTC
CDR3 protein: CASSLDVAGGYNEQFF
D gene: TRBD2
V gene: TRBV7-2
clone size: many
J gene: TRBJ2-1

CDR3 DNA: TGCGCCAGCAGCTTGGGGTGGACAGGAGCGAACTATGGCTACACCTTC
CDR3 protein: CASSLGWTGANYGYTF
D gene: TRBD1
V gene: TRBV5-1
clone size: many
J gene: TRBJ1-2

CDR3 DNA: TGCGCCAGCAGCTTGGTGGTTACAGGGGAGTCCGGCTACACCTTC
CDR3 protein: CASSLVVTGESGYTF
D gene: TRBD1
V gene: TRBV5-1
clone size: many
J gene: TRBJ1-2